One and the same sample provided the 14 T cell receptor beta chains below, sequenced in a study of cytomegalovirus exposure and HLA in healthy donors. The PCR made use of 60 Vbeta and 13 Jbeta primers. Repertoires were generated with immunoSEQ multiplex PCR, while TCRdb's copy carries only in-frame clones and drops some. This sample has over 150,000 clones, with 75% to 85% found just once. The sequenced sample consisted of PBMCs. These receptors were obtained from a girl aged 2-10 years in good health and CMV-seropositive.

The chain combines TRBV15 with TRBJ2-5, with D possibly being TRBD1 (5 bases). V lost 3 bases and J 5 bases, leaving 13 bases between the germline ends. Germline CDR1 and CDR2: LNHNV and YYDKDF (reference sequence). The CDR3 is 14 residues long. The CDR3 region is CATSRASPGETQYF. Written as DNA, the CDR3 is TGTGCCACCAGCAGGGCCTCCCCAGGGGAGACCCAGTACTTC. Full variable domain (outside the CDR3, taken from reference TRBV15 and TRBJ2-5): DAMVIQNPRYQVTQFGKPVTLSCSQTLNHNVMYWYQQKSSQAPKLLFHYYDKDFNNEADTPDNFQSRRPNTSFCFLDIRSPGLGDTAMYLCATSRASPGETQYFGPGTRLLVL.

This rearrangement joins TRBV30 to TRBJ2-5; 7 bases fit TRBD2. The ends lost 0 bases at V and 4 bases at J; junction bases unmatched: 8. There are 15 residues in the CDR3. In germline, CDR1 is GTSNPN, CDR2 SVGIG (reference sequence). The CDR3 DNA is TGTGCCTGGAGTGTACAGAGACTAGCTGGAGAGACCCAGTACTTC. It codes for CAWSVQRLAGETQYF.

The chain employs TRBV27 and TRBJ1-1; the D gene is possibly TRBD1 (5 bases). The length of the CDR3 is 13 residues. Germline assignment: CDR1 MNHEY and CDR2 SMNVEV (reference sequence). V was pared by 6 bases and J by 0 bases, with 8 bases between. CDR3 protein: CASRGLMNTEAFF. As DNA, the CDR3 is TGTGCCAGCAGGGGGCTTATGAACACTGAAGCTTTCTTT.

This chain connects TRBV10-1 to TRBJ2-1; no definite D call. The CDR3 covers 11 residues. V was trimmed by 6 bases and J by 9 bases, leaving 9 bases between them. CDR1 and CDR2 from the germline V gene are WNHNN and SYGVQD (reference sequence). DNA for the CDR3: TGCGCCAGCAGCCTAGATGGTGAGCAGTTCTTC. This translates into CASSLDGEQFF.

The chain joins TRBV29-1 to TRBJ2-2, with D possibly being TRBD1 (6 bases). The CDR3 contains 15 residues. The V gene lost 6 bases and the J gene lost 2 bases, with 16 bases spanning the gap. Germline V gives CDR1 SQVTM, CDR2 ANQGSEA. The CDR3 region has the DNA TGCAGCGTAGACATAACCAGGGGCAACACCGGGGAGCTGTTTTTT. Its translation: CSVDITRGNTGELFF.

In this sample, this clone turned up once. V is TRBV15 and J is TRBJ2-1; D is unresolved. Germline loops: CDR1 LNHNV, CDR2 YYDKDF (reference sequence). V gave up 1 base and J gave up 9 bases, with 10 bases separating them. The CDR3 contains 13 residues. In DNA, the CDR3 is TGTGCCACCAGCAGAGGAGAGGTGGCTGAGCAGTTCTTC. It is translated as CATSRGEVAEQFF.

The gene calls are TRBV13 and TRBJ2-7; 7 nucleotides align to TRBD2. Germline-derived CDR1 and CDR2 are PRHDT and FYEKMQ (reference sequence). The CDR3 is 17 residues long. The J segment lost 0 bases and the V segment lost 5 bases, leaving 13 bases of the junction unmatched. This CDR3 reads CASSRLLRDYSSYEQYF. CDR3 DNA: TGTGCCAGCAGCCGACTACTCCGGGACTATAGCTCCTACGAGCAGTACTTC.

The chain carries TRBV5-1 and TRBJ2-3; possible D gene TRBD2, 5 bases. Germline values: CDR1 SGHRS, CDR2 YFSETQ. V was clipped by 4 bases and J by 2 bases, with 14 bases between them. CDR3 length: 15 residues. The CDR3 region is CASSRVGVYTDTQYF. CDR3 DNA sequence: TGCGCCAGCAGCCGTGTCGGGGTCTACACAGATACGCAGTATTTT. Variable domain in full (rest from reference TRBV5-1 and TRBJ2-3): KAGVTQTPRYLIKTRGQQVTLSCSPISGHRSVSWYQQTPGQGLQFLFEYFSETQRNKGNFPGRFSGRQFSNSRSEMNVSTLELGDSALYLCASSRVGVYTDTQYFGPGTRLTVL.

The genes are TRBV2 and TRBJ2-1; D remains unclear. Deletions cut 7 bases from V and 4 bases from J, with 2 bases between. The CDR3 covers 10 residues. Germline V gene lookup returns CDR1 SNHLY and CDR2 FYNNEI. The CDR3 region is CASTYNEQFF. The DNA for the CDR3 is TGTGCCAGCACGTACAATGAGCAGTTCTTC.

This sequence joins TRBV5-5 and TRBJ2-7; 7 bases agree with TRBD2. Germline V gene lookup returns CDR1 SGHKS and CDR2 YYEKEE (reference sequence). The CDR3 is 16 amino acids. J lost 10 bases, V lost 2 bases, and 18 bases had no gene match. The CDR3 DNA follows: TGTGCCAGCAGCTTCTACATCGGGGGGAGAAGGTTAGAACAGTACTTC. This translates into CASSFYIGGRRLEQYF.

The V call is TRBV6-1, the J call TRBJ1-2; TRBD1 matches at 8 bases. The CDR3 runs 14 residues. The V gene end was trimmed by 6 bases and the J gene end by 0 bases; junction bases not matched to a gene: 3. CDR1 and CDR2 from the germline V gene are MNHNS and SASEGT. The CDR3 region has the DNA TGTGCCAGCAGGGACAGGGTTTCTAACTATGGCTACACCTTC. This encodes CASRDRVSNYGYTF.

The V and J genes are TRBV30 and TRBJ2-3; no firm D call. V shed 0 bases and J shed 1 base, with 11 bases lying between them. The CDR3 length is 15 residues. The V gene's germline CDR1 is GTSNPN and CDR2 SVGIG (reference sequence). The CDR3 nucleotides are TGTGCCTGGAGTGTACTGTTTCTCGGCACAGATACGCAGTATTTT. Translating gives CAWSVLFLGTDTQYF. The full variable domain, with the rest looked up from reference TRBV30 and TRBJ2-3, is SQTIHQWPATLVQPVGSPLSLECTVEGTSNPNLYWYRQAAGRGLQLLFYSVGIGQISSEVPQNLSASRPQDRQFILSSKKLLLSDSGFYLCAWSVLFLGTDTQYFGPGTRLTVL.

This sequence joins TRBV27 and TRBJ1-3; 7 positions match TRBD1. Germline assignment: CDR1 MNHEY and CDR2 SMNVEV (reference sequence). V was pared by 4 bases and J by 8 bases, with 8 bases of the junction left unmatched. The CDR3 is made up of 14 amino acids. Here the CDR3 reads CASSSRGALDTIYF. The CDR3 DNA sequence: TGTGCCAGCAGTTCCAGGGGGGCACTTGACACCATATATTTT.

V and J are TRBV5-1 and TRBJ2-1; the match to TRBD2 covers 11 bases. CDR1 SGHRS and CDR2 YFSETQ come from the germline V gene. This CDR3 is built from 15 residues. V shed 5 bases and J 8 bases; nucleotides not matched to a gene: 9. The CDR3 DNA sequence: TGCGCCAGCAGTCCACTAGCGGGAGATCCGGATGAGCAGTTCTTC. Protein: CASSPLAGDPDEQFF.